The TCR beta chain described here comes from a study of OX40 agonist ivuxolimab in advanced cancers. Study-level information: Every patient in dose escalation had hepatocellular carcinoma, melanoma, renal cell or head and neck cancer. Notes on the study in general: Normalized T-cell clonal expansion was also low in some nonresponders.

Germline assignment: CDR1 SNHLY and CDR2 FYNNEI. The length of the CDR3 is 11 residues. Trimming cost V 7 bases and J 8 bases, with 9 bases left between them. The data were produced by immunoSEQ multiplex PCR, yet TCRdb's version contains in-frame clones alone and is incomplete. This table holds tens of thousands of clones, about four fifths found once. Details on this clone: Its antigen is not identified.

Patients with a history of autoimmune disease or on systemic immunosuppression were excluded. The rearrangement joins TRBV2 to TRBJ2-1; the D is unclear. The sequence came from an adult with an advanced solid tumor such as melanoma, head and neck, liver or kidney cancer. The sample consisted of CD4+ or CD8+ T cells sorted from blood, taken in a trial of the OX40 agonist ivuxolimab. The CDR3 nucleotides read TGTGCCAGCAAAAGGACGTATGAGCAGTTCTTC. Protein product: CASKRTYEQFF.